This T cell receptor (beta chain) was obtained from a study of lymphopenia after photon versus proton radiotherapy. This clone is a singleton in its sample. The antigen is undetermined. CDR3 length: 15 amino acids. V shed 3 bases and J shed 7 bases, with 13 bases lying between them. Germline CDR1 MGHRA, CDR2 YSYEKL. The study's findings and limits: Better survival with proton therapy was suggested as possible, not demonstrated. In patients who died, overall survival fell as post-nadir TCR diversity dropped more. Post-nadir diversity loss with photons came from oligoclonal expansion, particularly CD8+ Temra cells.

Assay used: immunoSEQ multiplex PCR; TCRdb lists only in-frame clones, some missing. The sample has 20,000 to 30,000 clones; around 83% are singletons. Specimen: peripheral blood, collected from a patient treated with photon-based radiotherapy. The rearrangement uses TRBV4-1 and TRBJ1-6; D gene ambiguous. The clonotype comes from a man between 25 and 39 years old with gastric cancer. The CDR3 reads CASSQPWVGNSPLHF. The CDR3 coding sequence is TGCGCCAGCAGCCAGCCCTGGGTTGGGAATTCACCCCTCCACTTT.